This T cell receptor beta chain comes out of a study of T cell responses to AZD1222 COVID-19 vaccine. Produced via immunoSEQ multiplex PCR; TCRdb's table is partial and in-frame only. The table shows around 150,000 clones, with more than 90% occurring only once. The sequence was collected from an adult who received the AZD1222 COVID-19 vaccine. The sequences come from peripheral blood, collected 28 days after the second AZD1222 dose.

The CDR3 nucleotides read TGTGCCAGCAGTGAATATTCCAATGAGCAGTTCTTC. Translating it yields CASSEYSNEQFF. V is TRBV25-1 and J is TRBJ2-1; D is undetermined. Between the trimmed V and J ends, which lost 0 bases and 6 bases, there was a span of 3 bases. This CDR3 has 12 amino acids. From germline, CDR1 is MGHDK and CDR2 SYGVNS.